These 23 T cell receptor beta chains came from one sample sequenced in a study of blood T cells in healthy people across ages. Primed by a sample-barcoded 5' primer and a J-beta primer mix, a second PCR proceeded for 7 to 11 cycles. TCRdb called the 5' RACE reads again in MiXCR, with one record for every CDR3 protein. This repertoire shows roughly 1.5 million distinct CDR3 sequences, about 42% found once; its top ten account for 4%. Sequencing input: blood. Receptors originate from a young woman in good health.

V gene TRBV27 combines with J gene TRBJ1-1, with D perhaps matching TRBD1 (5 bases). The V gene lost 7 bases and the J gene lost 6 bases, with 9 bases spanning the gap. Per the germline V gene, CDR1 is MNHEY and CDR2 is SMNVEV (reference sequence). The CDR3 has 11 amino acids. The CDR3 DNA reads as TGTGCCAGCAATGGGGGAGCTGAAGCTTTCTTT. Translation: CASNGGAEAFF.

The CDR3 region has the DNA TGTGCCATCAGTCGGGGACAGGGGGCGGATTCACCCCTCCACTTT. Residues: CAISRGQGADSPLHF. This chain uses TRBV10-3 with TRBJ1-6; 12 nucleotides match TRBD1. Germline CDR1 and CDR2: ENHRY and SYGVKD. The CDR3 loop spans 15 amino acids. V was pared by 5 bases and J by 8 bases, with 4 bases of the junction left unmatched.

V and J are TRBV29-1 and TRBJ2-7; D is perhaps TRBD1 or TRBD2 (5 bases each). Germline CDR1 SQVTM, CDR2 ANQGSEA. The CDR3 runs to 12 residues. The ends were cut back, 6 bases at V and 3 bases at J, with 12 bases in the middle. CDR3 sequence (DNA): TGCAGCGTCCGAGGGGTCAGCTACGAGCAGTACTTC. Translating gives CSVRGVSYEQYF.

V and J are TRBV30 and TRBJ1-2, with D maybe TRBD1 (5 bases). Per germline, CDR1 GTSNPN and CDR2 SVGIG (reference sequence). The CDR3 sequence is 14 residues long. V dropped 3 bases and J dropped 4 bases, with 15 bases sitting between them. CDR3 DNA sequence: TGTGCCTGGAGCAGGGCAACGAAGGCCTATGGCTACACCTTC. It yields the protein CAWSRATKAYGYTF.

This clonotype was seen only a few times. V is TRBV29-1 and J is TRBJ1-2; TRBD1 is a possible D gene (5 bases). Germline loops: CDR1 SQVTM, CDR2 ANQGSEA. There are 17 residues in the CDR3. V was pared by 1 base and J by 4 bases, with 22 bases between. CDR3 in amino acids: CSVEGSLGGGAAYGYTF. The CDR3 DNA reads as TGCAGCGTTGAAGGGTCATTGGGGGGAGGAGCGGCCTATGGCTACACCTTC. Full variable domain (remainder filled in from reference TRBV29-1 and TRBJ1-2): SAVISQKPSRDICQRGTSLTIQCQVDSQVTMMFWYRQQPGQSLTLIATANQGSEATYESGFVIDKFPISRPNLTFSTLTVSNMSPEDSSIYLCSVEGSLGGGAAYGYTFGSGTRLTVV.

This clonotype was recorded a few times. The rearrangement uses TRBV9 and TRBJ1-2; 10 bases map to TRBD1. V gave up 2 bases and J gave up 7 bases; unmatched junction bases: 8. Germline assignment: CDR1 SGDLS and CDR2 YYNGEE. The length of the CDR3 is 15 residues. The CDR3 here is CASSVPDRGRGGYTF. DNA for the CDR3: TGTGCCAGCAGCGTGCCGGACAGGGGGAGAGGTGGCTACACCTTC.

V is TRBV18 and J is TRBJ2-4, with D perhaps TRBD1 (6 bases). The CDR3 is made up of 15 amino acids. The V and J ends lost 4 bases and 1 base respectively, with 11 bases between them. Germline V gives CDR1 KGHSH, CDR2 LQKENI. The CDR3 spells CASSQEGEAKNIQYF. CDR3 coding DNA: TGTGCCAGCTCACAAGAGGGGGAGGCCAAAAACATTCAGTACTTC.

This clonotype showed up just a few times. The rearrangement joins TRBV14 to TRBJ2-5, with D perhaps matching TRBD1 or TRBD2 (5 bases each). The CDR3 consists of 15 residues. V lost 2 bases and J lost 2, with 12 bases in between. The germline V gene has CDR1 SGHDN and CDR2 FVKESK. In DNA form, the CDR3 reads TGTGCCAGCAGCCAACGACCGGGACGGCAAGAGACCCAGTACTTC. Protein: CASSQRPGRQETQYF.

In its sample, this clonotype was seen many times. This chain joins TRBV5-1 and TRBJ1-1, with 7 nucleotides matching TRBD1. V lost 3 bases to trimming and J lost 0 bases; unmatched junction nucleotides: 2. This CDR3 has 14 amino acids. The germline V gene has CDR1 SGHRS and CDR2 YFSETQ. CDR3 DNA sequence: TGCGCCAGCAGCTCGACAGGGATGAACACTGAAGCTTTCTTT. This codes for CASSSTGMNTEAFF.

The V and J genes are TRBV12-3 or TRBV12-4 and TRBJ2-7, with D unclear. Trimming removed 7 bases from V and 0 bases from J, with 16 bases in between. There are 15 residues in the CDR3. CDR3 bases: TGTGCCAGCACCTCCTCCCGCTGGTTCTCCTACGAGCAGTACTTC. Translated: CASTSSRWFSYEQYF.

As regards this clonotype: One junction end disagrees with the germline gene, perhaps due to a read error. The chain joins TRBV7-9 to TRBJ2-7; D may be TRBD1 (5 bases). From germline, CDR1 is SEHNR and CDR2 FQNEAQ (reference sequence). The CDR3 consists of 14 residues. CDR3 sequence: CARSHRQSFHEQYF. The CDR3 region has the DNA TGTGCCCGCAGCCACAGACAGAGTTTCCACGAGCAGTACTTC.

The chain employs TRBV9 and TRBJ1-2; maybe TRBD1 (5 bases). The CDR3 sequence is 13 residues long. The V end lost 10 bases, the J end lost 3 bases, and 16 bases lay between the germline ends. Per germline, CDR1 SGDLS and CDR2 YYNGEE. The CDR3 DNA reads TGTGCCTCAGGGAACAGCCTGGACTATGGCTACACCTTC. It codes for CASGNSLDYGYTF.

The chain employs TRBV25-1 and TRBJ1-5; possible D gene TRBD1, 5 bases. The ends were cut back, 3 bases at V and 6 bases at J, with 27 bases in the middle. Germline V lookup: CDR1 MGHDK, CDR2 SYGVNS. There are 19 residues in the CDR3. Here the CDR3 reads CASSEPKLAGTLNSQPQHF. DNA of the CDR3: TGTGCCAGCAGTGAGCCAAAATTGGCAGGGACGTTGAATAGTCAGCCCCAGCATTTT.

The chain links TRBV28 to TRBJ2-1; TRBD2 matches 11 bases. The CDR3 extends over 13 amino acids. CDR1 is MDHEN and CDR2 is SYDVKM in the germline V gene. The CDR3 sequence: CAIAGGYHTEQFF. The CDR3 coding sequence is TGTGCTATAGCGGGAGGGTACCACACTGAGCAGTTCTTC.

The V gene is TRBV20-1, the J gene TRBJ2-5; TRBD1 matches at 7 bases. The DNA end is more similar to TRBJ2-7, so the J call may be wrong. The V gene's germline CDR1 is DFQATT and CDR2 SNEGSKA (reference sequence). The CDR3 covers 12 residues. The CDR3 protein is CSARPGGHEQYF. CDR3 sequence (DNA): TGCAGTGCTAGACCAGGGGGTCACGAGCAGTACTTC.

V gene TRBV4-3 combines with J gene TRBJ2-4, with D perhaps assigned TRBD1 or TRBD2 (5 bases each). The CDR3 runs to 18 residues. V was cut by 0 bases and J by 3 bases, with 18 bases left in between. In germline, CDR1 is LGHNA, CDR2 YSLEER. The CDR3 nucleotides are TGCGCCAGCAGCCAAGATACGGGGCCGCTAACGGGCAAAAACATTCAGTACTTC. Translating it yields CASSQDTGPLTGKNIQYF.

This chain links TRBV5-1 with TRBJ2-1; 13 nucleotides align to TRBD2. Germline V lookup: CDR1 SGHRS, CDR2 YFSETQ. This CDR3 is 16 amino acids long. The junction had 9 bases not matched to a gene; V was cut back by 4 bases and J by 8 bases. The CDR3 nucleotides read TGCGCCAGCAGCCCCAGGACTAGCGGGAGAGGTGATGAGCAGTTCTTC. Translating it yields CASSPRTSGRGDEQFF.

The J gene is TRBJ2-1, the V gene TRBV13; a possible D gene is TRBD1 (6 bases). The germline gives CDR1 PRHDT, CDR2 FYEKMQ (reference sequence). This CDR3 is built from 15 residues. The V and J ends lost 4 bases and 6 bases respectively, with 16 bases between them. CDR3 bases: TGTGCCAGCAGCTACCGGGACAAGCCTTTCAATGAGCAGTTCTTC. Amino acid sequence: CASSYRDKPFNEQFF.

The rearrangement uses TRBV28 and TRBJ2-3; 9 positions match TRBD2. The trim removed 8 bases at V and 0 bases at J, leaving 9 bases unmatched. Looked up from germline, CDR1 is MDHEN and CDR2 is SYDVKM. The length of the CDR3 is 16 residues. As DNA, the CDR3 is TGTGCCAGCGCCCCGGGACTAGCTGTTAGCACAGATACGCAGTATTTT. It encodes CASAPGLAVSTDTQYF.

The chain joins TRBV4-2 to TRBJ2-7, with TRBD2 identical over 7 bases. V was clipped by 0 bases and J by 0 bases; unmatched bases: 5. The CDR3 consists of 16 residues. CDR1 LGHNA and CDR2 YNFKEQ come from the germline V gene. CDR3 DNA sequence: TGTGCCAGCAGCCAAGATACGAGCGGGACCTCCTACGAGCAGTACTTC. It is translated as CASSQDTSGTSYEQYF.

Only a few counts were recorded for this clonotype. This chain uses TRBV18 with TRBJ2-3, with TRBD2 matching 11 bases. The germline V gene has CDR1 KGHSH and CDR2 LQKENI. Losses at the gene ends were 4 bases for V and 5 bases for J; bases not matched to a gene: 8. This CDR3 is 16 amino acids long. The CDR3 is CASSRLLAGVGDTQYF. The CDR3 DNA reads TGTGCCAGCTCACGCTTACTAGCGGGAGTAGGAGATACGCAGTATTTT.

This clonotype was found a few times. The rearrangement joins TRBV25-1 to TRBJ2-7; TRBD1 matches at 7 bases. Germline loops: CDR1 MGHDK, CDR2 SYGVNS. The CDR3 extends over 13 amino acids. Losses at the gene ends were 3 bases for V and 5 bases for J; bases not matched to a gene: 4. The DNA for the CDR3 is TGTGCCAGCAGTGAGTATACAGGGGACGAGCAGTACTTC. Amino acids: CASSEYTGDEQYF.

The gene calls are TRBV7-2 and TRBJ1-1; D unclear. This CDR3 spans 14 amino acids. V lost 1 base, J lost 4 bases, and 10 bases lay in between. Germline V gene sequence: CDR1 SGHTA, CDR2 FQGNSA. CDR3 sequence: CASSLVLRPTEAFF. The DNA of the CDR3 is TGTGCCAGCAGCTTAGTGCTCCGTCCCACTGAAGCTTTCTTT.